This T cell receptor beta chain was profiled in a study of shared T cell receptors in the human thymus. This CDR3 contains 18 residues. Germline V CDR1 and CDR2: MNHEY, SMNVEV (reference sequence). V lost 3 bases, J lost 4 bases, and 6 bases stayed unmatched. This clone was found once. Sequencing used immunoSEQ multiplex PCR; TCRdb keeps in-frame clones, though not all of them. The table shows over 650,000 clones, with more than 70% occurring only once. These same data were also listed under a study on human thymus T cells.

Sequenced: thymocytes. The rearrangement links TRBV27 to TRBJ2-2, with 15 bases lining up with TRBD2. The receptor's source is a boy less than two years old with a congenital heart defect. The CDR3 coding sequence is TGTGCCAGCAGTTTGGGACTAGCGGGGGGCCCGGGCACCGGGGAGCTGTTTTTT. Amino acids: CASSLGLAGGPGTGELFF.